This T cell receptor beta chain was retrieved from a study of blood T cell repertoires in COVID-19. About the research overall: Whether acute or convalescent, the COVID-19 samples came from the United States, Italy and Spain. PBMCs, B-cell-depleted T cells, or T cells were the source of the cDNA or gDNA that made up the material.

This CDR3 region has 15 residues. Germline CDR1 and CDR2: SGHTA and FQGNSA. V lost 3 bases, J lost 0 bases, and 6 bases lay in between. Original handling: Nucleated cell number was recorded as an estimate derived from reference gene primer amplification. TCRdb's copy holds only in-frame clones and misses some; the assay was immunoSEQ multiplex PCR. That table furnishes V, J and clone size, whereas the DNA furnished D and trimming. This sample has 170,000 or so clones, with over 80% found just once. The chain uses TRBV7-2 and TRBJ2-6; D gene uncertain. The receptor was derived from a woman aged 70-85 years with COVID-19, enrolled during active disease. What was sequenced was peripheral blood. This chain's CDR3 is CASSFSPSGANVLTF. CDR3 DNA: TGTGCCAGCAGCTTTAGCCCCTCTGGGGCCAACGTCCTGACTTTC.